This TCR beta chain was recovered during a study of cytomegalovirus exposure and HLA in healthy donors. Study-level background: Out of about 190 million T cells, an earlier analysis found some 110 million unique TCR beta sequences in total. Across more than 350 genotyped donors, just over 80% landed in the Caucasian-associated ancestry cluster.

This PCR relied on a set of 60 Vbeta primers and 13 Jbeta primers. Data came from immunoSEQ multiplex PCR; TCRdb stores just in-frame clones and leaves some out. Here the sample spans 100,000 or so clones, approximately 76% being singletons. Study-wide points: After further analysis at a later stage, under 20,000 TCR beta sequences were associated with HLA alleles at 0.05 false discovery rate.

Sampled while nominally healthy, donors likely had unrecorded immune exposures. Details on this clone: Its antigen is undetermined.

Sequenced sample: PBMCs. This sequence originates from a man between 35 and 55 years old in good health and CMV-seronegative.

Here the CDR3 DNA reads TGTGCCAGCCGGCAGGCCGTCCCTGAAAAACTGTTTTTT. Residues: CASRQAVPEKLFF. J is TRBJ1-4 and V is TRBV18; D gene ambiguous. Trimming pared 8 bases from V and 7 bases from J, leaving 14 bases between. Germline assignment: CDR1 KGHSH and CDR2 LQKENI. The CDR3 runs 13 residues.